The entry below gives a single T cell receptor (beta chain) sequence along with its context. TCRdb's table, derived via immunoSEQ multiplex PCR, lists solely in-frame clones and lacks some. The top ten clones hold approximately 2.9% of a sample with about 180,000 clones, around 80% of them seen once. Germline values: CDR1 MNHEY, CDR2 SVGAGI. V shed 6 bases, J shed 1 base, and the junction held 8 bases outside the gene matches. The CDR3 runs to 15 residues. This specimen belongs to a study of blood T cell repertoires in COVID-19. The sample taken for sequencing was peripheral blood. The receptor's source is a woman between 55 and 75 years old with acute or convalescent COVID-19. The chain uses TRBV6-5 and TRBJ1-1, with 7 bases fitting TRBD1. Here the CDR3 DNA reads TGTGCCAGCAGCCGTAAACAGGGGCGGAACACTGAAGCTTTCTTT. Translated, it gives CASSRKQGRNTEAFF.